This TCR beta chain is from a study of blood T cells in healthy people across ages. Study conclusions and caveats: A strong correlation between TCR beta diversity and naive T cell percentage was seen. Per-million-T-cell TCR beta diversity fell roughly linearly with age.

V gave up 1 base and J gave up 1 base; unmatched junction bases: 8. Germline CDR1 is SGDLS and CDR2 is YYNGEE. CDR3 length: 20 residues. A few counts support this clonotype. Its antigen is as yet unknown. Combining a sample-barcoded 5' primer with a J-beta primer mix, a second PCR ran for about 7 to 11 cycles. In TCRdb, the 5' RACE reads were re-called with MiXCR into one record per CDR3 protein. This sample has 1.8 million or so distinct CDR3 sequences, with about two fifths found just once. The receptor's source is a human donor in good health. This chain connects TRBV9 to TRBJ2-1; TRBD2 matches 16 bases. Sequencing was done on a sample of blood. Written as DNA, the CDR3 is TGTGCCAGCAGCGTATCCCCCGGGACTAGCGGGGGGGCGTCCTACAATGAGCAGTTCTTC. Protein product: CASSVSPGTSGGASYNEQFF. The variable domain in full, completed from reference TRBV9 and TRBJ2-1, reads DSGVTQTPKHLITATGQRVTLRCSPRSGDLSVYWYQQSLDQGLQFLIQYYNGEERAKGNILERFSAQQFPDLHSELNLSSLELGDSALYFCASSVSPGTSGGASYNEQFFGPGTRLTVL.